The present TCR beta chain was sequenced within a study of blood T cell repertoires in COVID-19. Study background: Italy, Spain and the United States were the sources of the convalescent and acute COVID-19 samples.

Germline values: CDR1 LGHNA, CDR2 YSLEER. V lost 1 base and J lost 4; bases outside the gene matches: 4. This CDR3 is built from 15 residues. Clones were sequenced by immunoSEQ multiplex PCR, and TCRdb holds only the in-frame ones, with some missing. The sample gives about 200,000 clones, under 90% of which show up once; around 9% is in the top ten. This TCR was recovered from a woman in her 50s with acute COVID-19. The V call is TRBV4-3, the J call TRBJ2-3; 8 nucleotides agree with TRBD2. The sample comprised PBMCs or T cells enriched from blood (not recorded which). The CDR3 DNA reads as TGCGCCAGCAGCCAAGTTCCAGCGGGAGCAGATACGCAGTATTTT. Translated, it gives CASSQVPAGADTQYF.